The 6 T cell receptor beta chains in this list originate from one sample, sequenced in a study of shared clonotypes between healthy human individuals. TCRdb's copy holds only in-frame clones and misses some; the assay was immunoSEQ multiplex PCR. The sample consists of about 990,000 clones, around 78% of them appearing once. The sequenced material came from memory CD4+ T cells from PBMCs. As to subset: CD45RA-negative fraction. The receptors come from a man younger than 35 in good health. Some clones in this sample may be carry-over from other donors' samples.

This clone is a singleton in its sample. One base separates it from a far larger clone, so it is likely a read error. The CDR3 sequence is CSVEGQGGYTEAFF. The DNA of the CDR3 is TGCAGCGTTGAAGGACAGGGCGGGTACACTGAAGCTTTCTTT. This sequence joins TRBV29-1 and TRBJ1-1; 7 nucleotides line up with TRBD1. Germline trimming cut 1 base from V and 3 bases from J; bases unmatched to any gene: 5. The germline CDR1 and CDR2 sequences are SQVTM and ANQGSEA. This CDR3 is built from 14 residues. Full variable domain (missing parts from reference TRBV29-1 and TRBJ1-1): SAVISQKPSRDICQRGTSLTIQCQVDSQVTMMFWYRQQPGQSLTLIATANQGSEATYESGFVIDKFPISRPNLTFSTLTVSNMSPEDSSIYLCSVEGQGGYTEAFFGQGTRLTVV.

As regards this clone: A much larger clone lies a single base off, so this may be a read error. This sample also contains other DNA sequences that code for the same CDR3. The V and J genes are TRBV2 and TRBJ1-3; D gene ambiguous. Germline-derived CDR1 and CDR2 are SNHLY and FYNNEI. V was cut by 3 bases and J by 4 bases, with 16 bases left in between. The CDR3 runs to 16 residues. The CDR3 loop is CASSDVGLYSGNTIYF. The DNA for the CDR3 is TGTGCCAGCAGTGACGTGGGCTTATACTCCGGAAACACCATATATTTT.

This sequence joins TRBV27 and TRBJ2-1; tentatively, D is TRBD2 (5 bases). The CDR3 extends over 15 amino acids. The germline gives CDR1 MNHEY, CDR2 SMNVEV (reference sequence). The germline V and J ends were trimmed by 3 bases and 0 bases, with 9 bases remaining between them. CDR3 in amino acids: CASSLGAPSYNEQFF. The CDR3 DNA reads as TGTGCCAGCAGTTTGGGAGCTCCCTCCTACAATGAGCAGTTCTTC.

This clone has just a few counts. The chain uses TRBV5-4 and TRBJ2-1, with 8 positions matching TRBD1. Germline trimming cut 0 bases from V and 6 bases from J; bases unmatched to any gene: 5. Germline V gene data show CDR1 as SGHNT and CDR2 as YYREEE (reference sequence). The CDR3 contains 15 residues. For the CDR3, the DNA is TGTGCCAGCAGCTTGGTACAGGGGGTAGGCAATGAGCAGTTCTTC. It specifies CASSLVQGVGNEQFF.

This clone was found a few times. The chain combines TRBV28 with TRBJ1-2; D is unclear. This CDR3 is built from 16 residues. Germline-derived CDR1 and CDR2 are MDHEN and SYDVKM. Between the trimmed V and J ends, which lost 4 bases and 8 bases, there was a span of 23 bases. The CDR3 spells CASSSSGRGKSYGYTF. CDR3 nucleotides: TGTGCCAGCAGTTCATCCGGGCGGGGAAAATCGTACGGCTACACCTTC.

This chain connects TRBV29-1 to TRBJ2-3; maybe TRBD1 (5 bases). From germline, CDR1 is SQVTM and CDR2 ANQGSEA. The CDR3 totals 11 residues. V lost 4 bases to trimming and J lost 6 bases, with 8 bases between them. CDR3 sequence: CSVGTLDTQYF. Here the CDR3 DNA reads TGCAGCGTTGGGACACTCGATACGCAGTATTTT.